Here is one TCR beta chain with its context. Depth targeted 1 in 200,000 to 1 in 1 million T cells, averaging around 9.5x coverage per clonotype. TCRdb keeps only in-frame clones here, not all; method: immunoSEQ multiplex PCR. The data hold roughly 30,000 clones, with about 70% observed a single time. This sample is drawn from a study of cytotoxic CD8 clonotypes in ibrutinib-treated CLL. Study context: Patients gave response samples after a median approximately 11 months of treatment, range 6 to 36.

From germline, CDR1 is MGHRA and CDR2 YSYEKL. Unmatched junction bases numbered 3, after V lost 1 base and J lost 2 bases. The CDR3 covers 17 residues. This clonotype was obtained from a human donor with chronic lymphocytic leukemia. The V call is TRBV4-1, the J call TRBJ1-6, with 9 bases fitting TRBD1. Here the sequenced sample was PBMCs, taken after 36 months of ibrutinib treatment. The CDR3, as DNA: TGCGCCAGCAGCCAAGTGGGACAGGGACCCTATAATTCACCCCTCCACTTT. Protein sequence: CASSQVGQGPYNSPLHF.